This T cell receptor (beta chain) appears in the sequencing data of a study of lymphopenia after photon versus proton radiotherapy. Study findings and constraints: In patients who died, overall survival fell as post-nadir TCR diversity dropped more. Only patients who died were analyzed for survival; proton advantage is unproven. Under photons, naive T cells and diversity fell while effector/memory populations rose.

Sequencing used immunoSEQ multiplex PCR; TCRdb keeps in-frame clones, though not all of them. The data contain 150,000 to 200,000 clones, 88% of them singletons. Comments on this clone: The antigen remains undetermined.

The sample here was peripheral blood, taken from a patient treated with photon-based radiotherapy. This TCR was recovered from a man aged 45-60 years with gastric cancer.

DNA of the CDR3: TGTGCCAGCAGTTCAGTTGGACGGGTAAACACCGGGGAGCTGTTTTTT. Protein: CASSSVGRVNTGELFF. V is TRBV27 and J is TRBJ2-2; no firm D call. V dropped 4 bases and J dropped 2 bases, with 14 bases sitting between them. Germline V gene sequence: CDR1 MNHEY, CDR2 SMNVEV (reference sequence). The CDR3 spans 16 residues.